The 22 T cell receptor beta chains in this list originate from one sample, sequenced in a study of cytomegalovirus exposure and HLA in healthy donors. Primers for the PCR totalled 60 Vbeta and 13 Jbeta. Some clones are missing from TCRdb's copy, which holds only in-frame ones; the method was immunoSEQ multiplex PCR. The table lists around 300,000 clones, roughly two thirds of them singletons. Specimen: PBMCs. All receptors come from a female donor in good health and CMV-seronegative.

The chain couples TRBV7-9 to TRBJ1-5; tentative D call: TRBD1 (5 bases). Germline values: CDR1 SEHNR, CDR2 FQNEAQ (reference sequence). CDR3 length: 16 amino acids. Deletions cut 5 bases from V and 4 bases from J, with 18 bases between. Here the CDR3 DNA reads TGTGCCAGCAGCCTTAACGTGGCAGGGATAAATCAGCCCCAGCATTTT. Residues: CASSLNVAGINQPQHF.

This CDR3 is CATSRVDNSYEQYF. The CDR3 DNA follows: TGTGCCACCAGCAGAGTCGACAACTCCTACGAGCAGTACTTC. This sequence joins TRBV15 and TRBJ2-7; D not certain. From germline, CDR1 is LNHNV and CDR2 YYDKDF (reference sequence). Between the trimmed V and J ends, which lost 1 base and 0 bases, there was a span of 7 bases. The CDR3 sequence is 14 residues long.

This chain connects TRBV10-3 to TRBJ1-5, with D tentatively TRBD1 (6 bases). Germline assignment: CDR1 ENHRY and CDR2 SYGVKD. V lost 4 bases to trimming and J lost 2 bases, with 9 bases between them. The CDR3 is 14 amino acids. CDR3 coding DNA: TGTGCCATCAGTGTAGAGGGGGGCAATCAGCCCCAGCATTTT. This sequence encodes CAISVEGGNQPQHF.

This clone came up a few times. This chain connects TRBV14 to TRBJ2-1; TRBD2 matches at 7 bases. V shed 6 bases, J shed 0 bases, and the junction held 14 bases outside the gene matches. From germline, CDR1 is SGHDN and CDR2 FVKESK. The CDR3 has 18 amino acids. The CDR3 protein is CASSLRAGTTSSYNEQFF. DNA for the CDR3: TGTGCCAGCAGTCTAAGGGCAGGGACTACTTCCTCCTACAATGAGCAGTTCTTC.

The chain combines TRBV10-1 with TRBJ2-1, with D possibly matching TRBD2 (6 bases). Trimming shortened V by 7 bases and J by 9 bases, and 16 bases separated the two germline ends. The CDR3 covers 13 residues. Germline CDR1 reads WNHNN; CDR2 reads SYGVQD (reference sequence). The CDR3 protein is CASTDPGSGEQFF. The DNA for the CDR3 is TGCGCCAGCACAGATCCCGGGAGCGGTGAGCAGTTCTTC.

A few counts support this clone. The V call is TRBV5-1, the J call TRBJ1-2; unclear D gene. The length of the CDR3 is 13 residues. V gave up 2 bases and J gave up 1 base, with 6 bases separating them. From germline, CDR1 is SGHRS and CDR2 YFSETQ. The chain's CDR3 is CASSFGSNYGYTF. CDR3 DNA sequence: TGCGCCAGCAGCTTTGGGAGTAACTATGGCTACACCTTC.

This clone was seen a few times. In the same sample, other DNA sequences code for this CDR3. The CDR3 spells CASRPPSVNTEAFF. The CDR3 coding sequence is TGTGCCAGCAGGCCTCCCTCGGTGAACACTGAAGCTTTCTTT. This chain connects TRBV28 to TRBJ1-1; the D is unclear. The CDR3 spans 14 residues. V was shortened by 6 bases and J by 0 bases, with 11 bases between the two germline ends. The germline V gene encodes CDR1 MDHEN and CDR2 SYDVKM.

This clone was recorded only once. CDR3 DNA sequence: TGTGCCAGCAGCTTCTCTAGCGGGAGTTACGAGCAGTACTTC. Protein product: CASSFSSGSYEQYF. This sequence joins TRBV7-2 and TRBJ2-7; TRBD2 aligns across 10 bases. The CDR3 contains 14 residues. Germline CDR1 and CDR2: SGHTA and FQGNSA. V trimming: 3 bases; J trimming: 4 bases; junction bases outside the gene matches: 3.

The V and J genes are TRBV27 and TRBJ2-5, with D tentatively TRBD2 (7 bases). The germline V gene has CDR1 MNHEY and CDR2 SMNVEV (reference sequence). Trimming took off 5 bases at V and 2 bases at J, with 15 bases between the two ends. This CDR3 is built from 15 residues. The CDR3, as DNA: TGTGCCAGCAGTGGCGCGGGGGCGGGACAAGAGACCCAGTACTTC. Protein: CASSGAGAGQETQYF.

The rearrangement uses TRBV19 and TRBJ2-5; 10 positions match TRBD2. CDR3 length: 17 amino acids. After removal of 5 bases from V and 5 bases from J, the junction contained 14 bases not matched to a gene. CDR1 is LNHDA, CDR2 SQIVND, per germline (reference sequence). For the CDR3, the DNA is TGTGCCAGTAGTCTAAGGGTGCCTAGCGGGAGTAGGGAGACCCAGTACTTC. This translates into CASSLRVPSGSRETQYF.

This clone came up once. The rearrangement links TRBV10-3 to TRBJ2-7, with no clear D. Trimming took 4 bases from V and 2 from J, leaving 9 bases between them. Germline CDR1 reads ENHRY; CDR2 reads SYGVKD. The CDR3 has 13 residues. The CDR3 sequence: CAISGQTTYEQYF. Written as DNA, the CDR3 is TGTGCCATCAGTGGGCAGACAACCTACGAGCAGTACTTC.

Worth noting for this clone: The junction and the germline gene differ at one end; a read error may be behind it. The rearrangement uses TRBV7-7 and TRBJ2-5; 9 bases fit TRBD2. This CDR3 has 15 amino acids. CDR1 and CDR2 from the germline V gene are SSHAT and FNYEAQ (reference sequence). DNA of the CDR3: TGTGCTAGCAGCTTGAATCTAGCGGGGTGGGAGACCCAGTACTTC. Translation: CASSLNLAGWETQYF.

The CDR3 region has the DNA TGTGCCAGCAGTTTAACCGGACAGGGCATCCTAGGCACAGATACGCAGTATTTT. Amino acid sequence: CASSLTGQGILGTDTQYF. The chain combines TRBV27 with TRBJ2-3; 8 bases are a match to TRBD1. The CDR3 is 18 residues long. Germline assignment: CDR1 MNHEY and CDR2 SMNVEV (reference sequence). V shed 2 bases and J 1 base; nucleotides not matched to a gene: 11.

The chain is built from TRBV6-5 and TRBJ2-7, with a weak D call TRBD1 (5 bases). Trimming shortened V by 6 bases and J by 4 bases, and 13 bases separated the two germline ends. The germline V gene encodes CDR1 MNHEY and CDR2 SVGAGI. The CDR3 has 13 amino acids. The DNA for the CDR3 is TGTGCCAGCAGGGTCCAGGGATCGTACGAGCAGTACTTC. Translating gives CASRVQGSYEQYF.

This clone has only a few counts. The chain links TRBV27 to TRBJ2-5, with TRBD1 as a possible D gene (6 bases). Looked up from germline, CDR1 is MNHEY and CDR2 is SMNVEV (reference sequence). V was clipped by 3 bases and J by 6 bases, with 11 bases between them. The CDR3 has 13 residues. CDR3 sequence (DNA): TGTGCCAGCAGTTTGTGGCAGGGGAAGACCCAGTACTTC. Protein: CASSLWQGKTQYF.

DNA of the CDR3: TGTGCCAGCAGTTACGGTAGCGGAGCTCAAGAGACCCAGTACTTC. Translation gives CASSYGSGAQETQYF. The chain combines TRBV6-6 with TRBJ2-5; TRBD2 is a possible D gene (6 bases). The germline V gene encodes CDR1 MNHNY and CDR2 SVGAGI (reference sequence). The ends were cut back, 2 bases at V and 2 bases at J, with 12 bases in the middle. This CDR3 is 15 amino acids long.

The chain is built from TRBV27 and TRBJ2-7; 9 bases are a match to TRBD2. The CDR3 contains 16 residues. After removal of 3 bases from V and 7 bases from J, the junction contained 13 bases not matched to a gene. In germline, CDR1 is MNHEY, CDR2 SMNVEV (reference sequence). The CDR3 coding sequence is TGTGCCAGCAGTTTCACAAGGGTAGCGGGAGCCGGAGAGCAGTACTTC. This gives the protein CASSFTRVAGAGEQYF.

CDR3 sequence reads: CASSIEGQGAGELFF. The CDR3 region has the DNA TGTGCCAGTAGTATAGAGGGGCAGGGGGCCGGGGAGCTGTTTTTT. This chain links TRBV19 with TRBJ2-2; 7 bases align to TRBD1. Trimming cost V 0 bases and J 6 bases; bases outside gene matches: 4. Germline V lookup: CDR1 LNHDA, CDR2 SQIVND (reference sequence). There are 15 residues in the CDR3.

This clone was counted between two and nine times. The V gene is TRBV2, the J gene TRBJ1-2, with a tentative D call TRBD1 (5 bases). Germline V gives CDR1 SNHLY, CDR2 FYNNEI. The CDR3 extends over 12 amino acids. The V end was cut by 8 bases, the J end by 6 bases, with 13 bases between. CDR3 nucleotide sequence: TGTGCCAGCCGCGGGACGATAAATGGCTACACCTTC. This encodes CASRGTINGYTF.

The chain is built from TRBV11-2 and TRBJ2-5; weak D call: TRBD2 (5 bases). Trimming took off 5 bases at V and 2 bases at J, with 18 bases between the two ends. Per the germline V gene, CDR1 is SGHAT and CDR2 is FQNNGV. CDR3 size: 16 residues. In DNA form, the CDR3 reads TGTGCCAGCAGCCGAGCTCATAGGGAGAGGCAAGAGACCCAGTACTTC. Protein sequence: CASSRAHRERQETQYF.

The rearrangement joins TRBV6-5 to TRBJ2-1; 7 bases fit TRBD2. Germline V lookup: CDR1 MNHEY, CDR2 SVGAGI. V trimming: 0 bases; J trimming: 10 bases; junction bases outside the gene matches: 6. There are 14 residues in the CDR3. CDR3 nucleotides: TGTGCCAGCAGTTACTCGAGGACTAGTTGGGAGCAGTTCTTC. Its translation: CASSYSRTSWEQFF.

This clone has only a few counts. V gene TRBV29-1 combines with J gene TRBJ2-3; 10 nucleotides align to TRBD1. Germline values: CDR1 SQVTM, CDR2 ANQGSEA. V dropped 6 bases and J dropped 6; count of bases not matched to a gene: 9. The CDR3 is 14 residues long. The CDR3 DNA sequence: TGCAGCGTCCGGGACAGGGGACAGTCGGATACGCAGTATTTT. It codes for CSVRDRGQSDTQYF.